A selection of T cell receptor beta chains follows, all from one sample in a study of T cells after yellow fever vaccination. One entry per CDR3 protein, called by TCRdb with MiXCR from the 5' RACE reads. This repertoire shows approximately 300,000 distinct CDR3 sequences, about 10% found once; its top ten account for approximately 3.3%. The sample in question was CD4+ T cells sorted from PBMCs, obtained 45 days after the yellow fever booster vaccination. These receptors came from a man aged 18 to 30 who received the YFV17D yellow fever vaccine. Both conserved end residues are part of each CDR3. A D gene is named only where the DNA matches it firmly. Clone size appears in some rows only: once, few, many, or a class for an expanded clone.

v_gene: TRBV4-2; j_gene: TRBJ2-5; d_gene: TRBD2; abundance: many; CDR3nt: TGTGCCAGCAGCCAAGATGGGGTAGCGGGGGGACTAGAGACCCAGTACTTC; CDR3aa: CASSQDGVAGGLETQYF
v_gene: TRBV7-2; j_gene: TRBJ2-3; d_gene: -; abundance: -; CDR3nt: TGTGCCAGCAGCCTCGAACCCCTGTGGTCAGATACGCAGTATTTT; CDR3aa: CASSLEPLWSDTQYF
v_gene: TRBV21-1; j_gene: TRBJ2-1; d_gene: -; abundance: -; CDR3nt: TGTGCCAGCAGCAGAGGGTCTAGCGGGGGTTCCTACAATGAGCAGTTCTTC; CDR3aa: CASSRGSSGGSYNEQFF
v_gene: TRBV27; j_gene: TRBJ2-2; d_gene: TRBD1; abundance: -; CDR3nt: TGTGCCAGGACGAGGACAGGGTCCGGGGAGCTGTTTTTT; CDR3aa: CARTRTGSGELFF
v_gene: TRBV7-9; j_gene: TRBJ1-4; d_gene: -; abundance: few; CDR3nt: TGTGCCAGCAGCTTCGACAGAGACTTTAATGAAAAACTGTTTTTT; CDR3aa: CASSFDRDFNEKLFF
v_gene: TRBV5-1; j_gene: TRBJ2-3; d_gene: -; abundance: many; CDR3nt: TGTGCCAGCAGCTTAACCACAGATACGCAGTATTTT; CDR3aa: CASSLTTDTQYF
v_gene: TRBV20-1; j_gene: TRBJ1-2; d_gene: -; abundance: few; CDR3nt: TGCAGTGCTAGAGACCCCGCGTTTCGTGGCTACACCTTC; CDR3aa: CSARDPAFRGYTF
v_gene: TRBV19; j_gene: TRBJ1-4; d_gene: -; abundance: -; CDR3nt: TGTGCCAGCTCCGCCGTGACAGCGGGTAATGAAAAACTGTTTTTT; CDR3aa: CASSAVTAGNEKLFF
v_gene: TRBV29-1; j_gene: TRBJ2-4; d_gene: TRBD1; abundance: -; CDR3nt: TGCAGCGTTGCTGAGGGGGCGCGAGGCACCATTCAGTACTTC; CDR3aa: CSVAEGARGTIQYF
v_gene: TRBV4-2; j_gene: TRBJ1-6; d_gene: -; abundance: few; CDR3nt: TGTGCCAGCAGCCAAGGGGATGCGGAGAATTCACCCCTCCACTTT; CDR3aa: CASSQGDAENSPLHF
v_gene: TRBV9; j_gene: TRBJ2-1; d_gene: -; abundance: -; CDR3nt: TGTGCCAGCAGCGTAGGACCGACGGGGTATGAGCAGTTCTTC; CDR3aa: CASSVGPTGYEQFF
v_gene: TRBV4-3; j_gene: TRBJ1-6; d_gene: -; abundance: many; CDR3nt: TGCGCCAGCAGCCAAGGGGAGGATTCACCCCTCCACTTT; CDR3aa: CASSQGEDSPLHF
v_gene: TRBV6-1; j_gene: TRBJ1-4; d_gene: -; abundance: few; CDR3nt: TGTGCCAGCAGTGAAGGCAGATTCCGGGCCGAAAAACTGTTTTTT; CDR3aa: CASSEGRFRAEKLFF
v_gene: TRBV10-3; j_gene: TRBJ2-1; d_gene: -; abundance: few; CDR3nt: TGTGCCATCAGTGGGCGCCCCCAGGGGATGGTCCACAATGAGCAGTTCTTC; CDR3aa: CAISGRPQGMVHNEQFF
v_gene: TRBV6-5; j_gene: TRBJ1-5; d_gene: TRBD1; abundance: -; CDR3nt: TGTGCCAGCACTCCCAAGGCCACAGGGGTCTCAATGAGGCCCCAGCATTTT; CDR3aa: CASTPKATGVSMRPQHF
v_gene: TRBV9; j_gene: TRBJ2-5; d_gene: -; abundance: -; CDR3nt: TGTGCCAGCAGTTCCTCGTCGCGTCAAGAGACCCAGTACTTC; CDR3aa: CASSSSSRQETQYF
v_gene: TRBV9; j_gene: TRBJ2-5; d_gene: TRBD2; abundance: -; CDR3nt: TGTGCCAGCAGCGCGACTAGCGGGAAACAAGAGACCCAGTACTTC; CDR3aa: CASSATSGKQETQYF
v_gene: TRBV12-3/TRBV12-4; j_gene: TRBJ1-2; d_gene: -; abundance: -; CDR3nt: TGTGCCAGCAACCCAGGGGCAAATAACTATGGCTACACCTTC; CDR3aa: CASNPGANNYGYTF
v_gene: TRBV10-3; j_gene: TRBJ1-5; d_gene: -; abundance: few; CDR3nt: TGTGCCATCAGTGGGGGGGGTGGCAATCAGCCCCAGCATTTT; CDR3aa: CAISGGGGNQPQHF
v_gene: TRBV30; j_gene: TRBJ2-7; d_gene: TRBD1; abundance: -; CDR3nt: TGTGCCTGGAAGCCGGGACAGGGACCCTACGAGCAGTACTTC; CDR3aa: CAWKPGQGPYEQYF
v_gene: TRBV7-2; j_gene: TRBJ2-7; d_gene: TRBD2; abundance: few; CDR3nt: TGTGCCAGCAGCTCCGTGCTAGCGGGGAGCTACGAGCAGTACTTC; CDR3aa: CASSSVLAGSYEQYF
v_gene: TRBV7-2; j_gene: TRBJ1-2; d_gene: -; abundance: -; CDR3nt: TGTGCCAGCAGCTTAGGCGGTCAATCATTTCGCAATGGCTACACCTTC; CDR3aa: CASSLGGQSFRNGYTF
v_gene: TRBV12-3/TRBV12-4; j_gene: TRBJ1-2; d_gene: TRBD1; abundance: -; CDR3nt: TGTGCCAGCAGTTTGGGGGACAGAGTATATGGCTACACCTTC; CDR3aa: CASSLGDRVYGYTF
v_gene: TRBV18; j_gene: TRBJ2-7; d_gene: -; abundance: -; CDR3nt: TGTGCCAGCTCACCGCTCCATTCCACCTACGAGCAGTACTTC; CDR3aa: CASSPLHSTYEQYF